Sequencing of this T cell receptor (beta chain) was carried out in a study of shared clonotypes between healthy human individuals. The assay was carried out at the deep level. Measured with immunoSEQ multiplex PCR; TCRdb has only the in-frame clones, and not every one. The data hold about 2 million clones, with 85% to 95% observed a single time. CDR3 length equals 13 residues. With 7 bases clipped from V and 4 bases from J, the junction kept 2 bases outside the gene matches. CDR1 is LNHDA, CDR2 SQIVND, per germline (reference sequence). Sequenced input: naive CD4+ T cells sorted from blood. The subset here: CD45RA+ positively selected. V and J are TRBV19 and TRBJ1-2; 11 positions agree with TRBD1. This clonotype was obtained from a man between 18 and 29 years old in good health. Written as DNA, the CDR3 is TGTGCCAGTACGGACAGGGGGCCCTATGGCTACACCTTC. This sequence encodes CASTDRGPYGYTF. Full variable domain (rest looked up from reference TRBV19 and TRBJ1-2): DGGITQSPKYLFRKEGQNVTLSCEQNLNHDAMYWYRQDPGQGLRLIYYSQIVNDFQKGDIAEGYSVSREKKESFPLTVTSAQKNPTAFYLCASTDRGPYGYTFGSGTRLTVV.